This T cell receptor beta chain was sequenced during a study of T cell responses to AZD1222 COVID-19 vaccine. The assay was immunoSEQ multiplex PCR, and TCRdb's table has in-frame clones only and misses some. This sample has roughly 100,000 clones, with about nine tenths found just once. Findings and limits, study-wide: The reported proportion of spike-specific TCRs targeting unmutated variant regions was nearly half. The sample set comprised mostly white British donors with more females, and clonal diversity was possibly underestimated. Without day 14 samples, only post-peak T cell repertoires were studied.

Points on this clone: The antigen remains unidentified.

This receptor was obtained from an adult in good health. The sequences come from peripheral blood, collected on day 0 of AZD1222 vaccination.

CDR3 nucleotide sequence: TGTGCCAGCAGCCGAGGACAGAGCGAGCAGTTCTTC. It codes for CASSRGQSEQFF. This chain connects TRBV7-2 to TRBJ2-1; possibly TRBD1 for D (6 bases). This CDR3 has 12 residues. Trimming took off 5 bases at V and 10 bases at J, with 12 bases between the two ends. Germline assignment: CDR1 SGHTA and CDR2 FQGNSA.